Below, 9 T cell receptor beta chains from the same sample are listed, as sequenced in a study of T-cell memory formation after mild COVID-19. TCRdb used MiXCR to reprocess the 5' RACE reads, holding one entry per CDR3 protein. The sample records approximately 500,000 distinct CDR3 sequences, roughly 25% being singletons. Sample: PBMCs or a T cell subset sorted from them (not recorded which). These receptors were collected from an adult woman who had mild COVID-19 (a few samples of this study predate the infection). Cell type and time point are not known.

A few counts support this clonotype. CDR3 coding DNA: TGCGCCAGCAGCCAAGTTCCGGGCTTTGAGACTAATGAAAAACTGTTTTTT. Amino acids: CASSQVPGFETNEKLFF. The chain joins TRBV4-1 to TRBJ1-4; D is unresolved. The length of the CDR3 is 17 residues. The V end lost 1 base, the J end lost 2 bases, and 14 bases lay between the germline ends. Per germline, CDR1 MGHRA and CDR2 YSYEKL.

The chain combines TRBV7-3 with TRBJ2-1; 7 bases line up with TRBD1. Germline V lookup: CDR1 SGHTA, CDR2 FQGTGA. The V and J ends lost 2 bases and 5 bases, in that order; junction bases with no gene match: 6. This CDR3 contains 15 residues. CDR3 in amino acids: CASSLSGQAHNEQFF. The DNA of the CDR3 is TGTGCCAGCAGCTTATCCGGACAGGCCCACAATGAGCAGTTCTTC. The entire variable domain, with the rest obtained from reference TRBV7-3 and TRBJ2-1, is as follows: GAGVSQTPSNKVTEKGKYVELRCDPISGHTALYWYRQSLGQGPEFLIYFQGTGAADDSGLPNDRFFAVRPEGSVSTLKIQRTERGDSAVYLCASSLSGQAHNEQFFGPGTRLTVL.

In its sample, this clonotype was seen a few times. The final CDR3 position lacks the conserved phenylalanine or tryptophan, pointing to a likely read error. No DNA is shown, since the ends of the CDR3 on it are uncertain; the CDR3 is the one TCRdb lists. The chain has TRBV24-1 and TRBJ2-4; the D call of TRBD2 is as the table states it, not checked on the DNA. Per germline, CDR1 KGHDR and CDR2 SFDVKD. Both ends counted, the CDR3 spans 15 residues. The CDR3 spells CATSDPSGLAVTTSI.

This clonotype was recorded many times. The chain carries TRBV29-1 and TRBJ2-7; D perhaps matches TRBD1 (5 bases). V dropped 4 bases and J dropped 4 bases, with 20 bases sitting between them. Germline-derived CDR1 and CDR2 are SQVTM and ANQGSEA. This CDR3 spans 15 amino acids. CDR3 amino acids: CSVGTEGGRAYEQYF. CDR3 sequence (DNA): TGCAGCGTTGGAACGGAAGGTGGCAGGGCTTACGAGCAGTACTTC.

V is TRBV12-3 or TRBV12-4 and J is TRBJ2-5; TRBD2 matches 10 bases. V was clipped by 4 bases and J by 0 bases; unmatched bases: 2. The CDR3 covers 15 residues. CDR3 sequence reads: CASSSSGRDQETQYF. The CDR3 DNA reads TGTGCCAGCAGTTCTAGCGGGAGAGACCAAGAGACCCAGTACTTC.

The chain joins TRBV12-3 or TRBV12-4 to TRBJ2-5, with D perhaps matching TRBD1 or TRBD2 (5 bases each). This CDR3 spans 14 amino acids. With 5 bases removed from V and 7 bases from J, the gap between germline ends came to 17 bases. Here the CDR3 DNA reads TGTGCCAGCAGTGAGGGACCCCACATCGGGACCCAGTACTTC. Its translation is CASSEGPHIGTQYF.

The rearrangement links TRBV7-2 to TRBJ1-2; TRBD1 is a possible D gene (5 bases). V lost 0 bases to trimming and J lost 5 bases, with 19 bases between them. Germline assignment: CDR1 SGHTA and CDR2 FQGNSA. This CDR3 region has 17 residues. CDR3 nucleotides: TGTGCCAGCAGCTTAGCGCCGGGCAGGAGGACATCTTATGGCTACACCTTC. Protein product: CASSLAPGRRTSYGYTF.

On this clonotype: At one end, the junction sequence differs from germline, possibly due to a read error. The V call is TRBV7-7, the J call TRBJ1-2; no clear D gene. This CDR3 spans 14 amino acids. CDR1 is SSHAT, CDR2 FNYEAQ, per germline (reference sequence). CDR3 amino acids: CASSFGGPNYGYTF. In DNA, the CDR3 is TGTGCTAGCAGCTTTGGAGGGCCCAACTATGGCTACACCTTC.

The CDR3 region has the DNA TGCGCCAGCAGCTTTGTAGGGGACGAGCAGTACTTC. Amino acid sequence: CASSFVGDEQYF. The chain uses TRBV5-1 and TRBJ2-7; a possible D gene is TRBD1 (5 bases). Germline CDR1 reads SGHRS; CDR2 reads YFSETQ. V was clipped by 2 bases and J by 5 bases, with 8 bases between them. This CDR3 has 12 residues.